The 21 T cell receptor beta chains below come from one sample, sequenced in a study of memory CD4+ T cells and cytomegalovirus serostatus. Single viable CD3+CD4+CD8-CD45RO+ cells were sorted as the memory CD4+ T cells. Profiling relied on immunoSEQ multiplex PCR, and the TCRdb table lists in-frame clones only, not all of them. The top ten hold about 4.5% of the sample, which has tens of thousands of clones, around 76% seen once. The sequencing input was memory CD4+ T cells from blood. The origin of the receptors is an adult in good health and CMV-seropositive.

The genes are TRBV21-1 and TRBJ1-1; the table's D call TRBD1 went unverified against the DNA. TRBV21-1 has pseudogene status. The CDR3 length is 17 residues. CDR3 nucleotide sequence: TGTGCCAGCATACGATACCGACAGGGAATCCCCTGGACTGAAGCTTTCTTT. Its translation is CASIRYRQGIPWTEAFF.

The chain has TRBV18 and TRBJ2-7, with D hard to call. The CDR3 contains 13 residues. Per germline, CDR1 KGHSH and CDR2 LQKENI. Trimming left V 3 bases short and J 7 bases short, with 13 bases between. For the CDR3, the DNA is TGTGCCAGCTCACCTAGCTCCGTGGGAGAGCAGTACTTC. Its translation: CASSPSSVGEQYF.

This clone was picked up one time. The chain has TRBV5-6 and TRBJ1-5; D call uncertain. V was cut by 3 bases and J by 2 bases, with 9 bases left in between. The germline CDR1 and CDR2 sequences are SGHDT and YYEEEE. The CDR3 is 14 amino acids. In DNA form, the CDR3 reads TGTGCCAGCAGCTCCCCCCGGGGCAATCAGCCCCAGCATTTT. Amino acid sequence: CASSSPRGNQPQHF.

This clone counts as medium-sized. The chain links TRBV6-1 to TRBJ2-2; TRBD1 aligns across 7 bases. The CDR3 loop spans 15 amino acids. The trim removed 6 bases at V and 6 bases at J, leaving 10 bases unmatched. Germline CDR1 and CDR2: MNHNS and SASEGT. CDR3 residues: CASSSEYRGAGELFF. Here the CDR3 DNA reads TGTGCCAGCAGCTCGGAGTACAGGGGTGCCGGGGAGCTGTTTTTT.

To note about this clone: Different DNA sequences within this sample yield the same CDR3. CDR3 in amino acids: CASSIEGRGYTF. CDR3 nucleotides: TGTGCCAGTAGTATAGAGGGTCGCGGCTACACCTTC. The V and J genes are TRBV19 and TRBJ1-2, with D uncertain. Trimming removed 0 bases from V and 8 bases from J, with 7 bases in between. In germline, CDR1 is LNHDA, CDR2 SQIVND (reference sequence). The CDR3 totals 12 residues.

The rearrangement uses TRBV6-1 and TRBJ2-7, with TRBD1 matching over 10 bases. The CDR3 contains 12 residues. Germline CDR1 and CDR2: MNHNS and SASEGT. The CDR3 coding sequence is TGTGCTACAACCGGGACAGGGGCCGAGCAGTACTTC. Translating it yields CATTGTGAEQYF.

The rearrangement joins TRBV5-1 to TRBJ1-3, with a tentative D call TRBD1 (5 bases). This CDR3 contains 16 residues. Germline V gives CDR1 SGHRS, CDR2 YFSETQ. V was cut by 7 bases and J by 3 bases, with 20 bases left in between. CDR3 DNA: TGCGCCAGCGCCCCTTCGGTAGGGGCAAATGGAAACACCATATATTTT. It codes for CASAPSVGANGNTIYF.

This rearrangement joins TRBV7-3 to TRBJ2-5, with a tentative D call TRBD2 (5 bases). V lost 3 bases and J 5 bases, leaving 10 bases between the germline ends. CDR3 length equals 13 residues. Germline CDR1 SGHTA, CDR2 FQGTGA. The CDR3 is CASSFGMGETQYF. In nucleotides, the CDR3 is TGTGCCAGCAGCTTCGGGATGGGGGAGACCCAGTACTTC.

The chain combines TRBV10-2 with TRBJ1-2, with 8 nucleotides matching TRBD1. This CDR3 region has 15 residues. Germline lookup yields CDR1 WSHSY and CDR2 SAAADI. V lost 2 bases to trimming and J lost 4 bases; unmatched junction nucleotides: 6. The CDR3 sequence is CASSEVTGGRYGYTF. The CDR3 bases are TGCGCCAGCAGTGAGGTCACAGGGGGTCGCTATGGCTACACCTTC.

In DNA, the CDR3 is TGTGCCAGCAGCTTAGAAGGGGCCGTCACAGATACGCAGTATTTT. This sequence encodes CASSLEGAVTDTQYF. The chain combines TRBV11-3 with TRBJ2-3; weak D call: TRBD1 (5 bases). The CDR3 contains 15 residues. CDR1 and CDR2 from the germline V gene are SGHNT and YENEEA. V shed 0 bases and J shed 2 bases, with 9 bases lying between them.

This clone has just a few counts. V gene TRBV5-6 combines with J gene TRBJ1-1, with D possibly matching TRBD1 (5 bases). The CDR3 is made up of 13 amino acids. Trimming took off 5 bases at V and 5 bases at J, with 13 bases between the two ends. Germline V CDR1 and CDR2: SGHDT, YYEEEE. The CDR3 DNA reads as TGTGCCAGCAGTGGGACGGGAGGGACTGAAGCTTTCTTT. It encodes CASSGTGGTEAFF.

This clone was found a few times. CDR3 in amino acids: CASSQTVQETQYF. CDR3 DNA: TGTGCCAGCAGCCAGACAGTCCAAGAGACCCAGTACTTC. The chain employs TRBV7-2 and TRBJ2-5, with D perhaps matching TRBD1 (5 bases). This CDR3 region has 13 residues. CDR1 SGHTA and CDR2 FQGNSA come from the germline V gene. Trimming left V 5 bases short and J 1 base short, with 8 bases between.

Written as DNA, the CDR3 is TGCGCCAGCAGCCCAGTGGTGTTACGGTTGACAGATACGCAGTATTTT. Protein: CASSPVVLRLTDTQYF. The J gene is TRBJ2-3, the V gene TRBV4-1; D unclear. V lost 4 bases to trimming and J lost 3 bases, with 17 bases between them. The CDR3 loop spans 16 amino acids. CDR1 is MGHRA and CDR2 is YSYEKL in the germline V gene.

The chain couples TRBV5-8 to TRBJ1-2, with D uncertain. V gave up 4 bases and J gave up 4 bases, with 11 bases separating them. CDR1 is SGHTS and CDR2 is YDEGEE in the germline V gene. This CDR3 is 13 amino acids long. The CDR3 reads CASSPWAGYGYTF. The CDR3 nucleotides read TGTGCCAGCAGCCCTTGGGCCGGCTATGGCTACACCTTC.

This chain uses TRBV28 with TRBJ2-5; 7 bases match TRBD1. The CDR3 sequence is 14 residues long. V dropped 7 bases and J dropped 5; count of bases not matched to a gene: 10. Per the germline V gene, CDR1 is MDHEN and CDR2 is SYDVKM. CDR3 DNA: TGTGCCAGCATTACAGGGGCAGCTATGGAGACCCAGTACTTC. Translation gives CASITGAAMETQYF.

J is TRBJ2-5 and V is TRBV6-1; tentative D call: TRBD1 (6 bases). Germline CDR1 is MNHNS and CDR2 is SASEGT. The CDR3 contains 15 residues. V was cut by 3 bases and J by 5 bases, with 16 bases left in between. DNA for the CDR3: TGTGCCAGCAGTGATACAGGGATTAGGGGGGAGACCCAGTACTTC. This sequence encodes CASSDTGIRGETQYF.

The chain employs TRBV28 and TRBJ1-2; D is undetermined. Germline V gives CDR1 MDHEN, CDR2 SYDVKM. CDR3 length: 13 residues. V was pared by 6 bases and J by 4 bases, with 12 bases between. The CDR3 loop reads CASRIGFSYGYTF. The CDR3 DNA is TGTGCCAGCAGAATAGGGTTTAGCTATGGCTACACCTTC.

This chain connects TRBV7-2 to TRBJ2-1; 10 nucleotides match TRBD2. From germline, CDR1 is SGHTA and CDR2 FQGNSA. The CDR3 runs to 16 residues. V lost 7 bases, J lost 2 bases, and 8 bases stayed unmatched. CDR3 region: CASTQTLAGAYNEQFF. In nucleotides, the CDR3 is TGTGCCAGCACCCAAACTCTAGCGGGAGCCTACAATGAGCAGTTCTTC.

The chain is built from TRBV4-2 and TRBJ1-5; no firm D call. The CDR3 extends over 16 amino acids. Trimming pared 1 base from V and 3 bases from J, leaving 13 bases between. Germline V lookup: CDR1 LGHNA, CDR2 YNFKEQ. Written as DNA, the CDR3 is TGTGCCAGCAGCCAAGCCGGTTCGCTCTCCAATCAGCCCCAGCATTTT. Translating gives CASSQAGSLSNQPQHF.

This clone has only a few counts. The J gene is TRBJ2-3, the V gene TRBV9; perhaps TRBD1 as D (7 bases). The CDR3 has 12 amino acids. The V end was cut by 0 bases, the J end by 9 bases, with 8 bases between. Germline-derived CDR1 and CDR2 are SGDLS and YYNGEE. The CDR3 sequence is CASSVAGGTQYF. The CDR3 DNA reads as TGTGCCAGCAGCGTAGCAGGGGGGACGCAGTATTTT.

In its sample, this clone was seen a few times. The rearrangement joins TRBV9 to TRBJ2-2, with 7 bases aligning to TRBD1. Trimming took 4 bases from V and 7 from J; bases not matched to a gene: 7. CDR1 is SGDLS, CDR2 YYNGEE, per germline. The CDR3 sequence is 14 residues long. As DNA, the CDR3 is TGTGCCAGCAGCCAGACAGGGAATATCGGGGAGCTGTTTTTT. Its protein is CASSQTGNIGELFF. Full variable domain (missing parts from reference TRBV9 and TRBJ2-2): DSGVTQTPKHLITATGQRVTLRCSPRSGDLSVYWYQQSLDQGLQFLIQYYNGEERAKGNILERFSAQQFPDLHSELNLSSLELGDSALYFCASSQTGNIGELFFGEGSRLTVL.